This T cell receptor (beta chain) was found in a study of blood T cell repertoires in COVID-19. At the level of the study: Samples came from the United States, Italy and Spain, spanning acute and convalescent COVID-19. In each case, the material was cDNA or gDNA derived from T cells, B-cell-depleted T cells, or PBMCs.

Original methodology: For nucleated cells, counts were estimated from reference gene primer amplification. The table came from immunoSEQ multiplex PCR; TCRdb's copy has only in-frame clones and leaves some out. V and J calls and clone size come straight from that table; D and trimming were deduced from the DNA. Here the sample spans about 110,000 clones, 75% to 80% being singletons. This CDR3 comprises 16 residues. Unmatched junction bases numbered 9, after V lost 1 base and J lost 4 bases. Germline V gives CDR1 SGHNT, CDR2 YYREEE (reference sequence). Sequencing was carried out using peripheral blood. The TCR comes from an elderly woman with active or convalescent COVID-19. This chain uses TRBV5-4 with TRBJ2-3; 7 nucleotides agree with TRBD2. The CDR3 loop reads CASSLPGLDIADTQYF. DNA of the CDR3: TGTGCCAGCAGCTTGCCTGGACTAGACATAGCAGATACGCAGTATTTT. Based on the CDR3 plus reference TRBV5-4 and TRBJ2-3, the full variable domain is ETGVTQSPTHLIKTRGQQVTLRCSSQSGHNTVSWYQQALGQGPQFIFQYYREEENGRGNFPPRFSGLQFPNYSSELNVNALELDDSALYLCASSLPGLDIADTQYFGPGTRLTVL.